One sample yielded the 28 T cell receptor beta chains listed below, sequenced in a study of T cell repertoires and Cas9 in healthy adults. Method: immunoSEQ multiplex PCR; TCRdb's copy keeps in-frame clones and lacks some. There are 20,000 to 25,000 clones in the sample; roughly 90% occur only once, and about 0.69% lies in the top ten. Material for sequencing was CD4+ effector T cells (CD127+, CD25-, CD137-, CD154-) from PBMCs; culture status not recorded. These TCRs come from a human donor in good health.

The chain combines TRBV7-8 with TRBJ1-5; D not certain. The ends were cut back, 0 bases at V and 0 bases at J, with 15 bases in the middle. The CDR3 length is 18 residues. In germline, CDR1 is SGHVS, CDR2 FQNEAQ. The CDR3 coding sequence is TGTGCCAGCAGCTTAGCGATGTTAACAGCAAGTAGCAATCAGCCCCAGCATTTT. Translation: CASSLAMLTASSNQPQHF. Looking up the rest from reference TRBV7-8 and TRBJ1-5 gives the full variable domain: GAGVSQSPRYKVAKRGQDVALRCDPISGHVSLFWYQQALGQGPEFLTYFQNEAQLDKSGLPSDRFFAERPEGSVSTLKIQRTQQEDSAVYLCASSLAMLTASSNQPQHFGDGTRLSIL.

In its sample, this clone was seen a few times. V and J are TRBV6-8 and TRBJ2-5; D may be TRBD2 (6 bases). Germline V gene sequence: CDR1 MNHGY, CDR2 SAAAGT. V was pared by 6 bases and J by 5 bases, with 16 bases between. CDR3 length: 14 residues. The CDR3 bases are TGTGCCAGCAGCCTTTCTTGGGGGGTGGAGACCCAGTACTTC. It translates to CASSLSWGVETQYF.

This chain links TRBV14 with TRBJ2-7, with D unresolved. Germline CDR1 reads SGHDN; CDR2 reads FVKESK. This CDR3 region has 13 residues. Trimming cost V 3 bases and J 2 bases, with 8 bases left between them. The CDR3 DNA follows: TGTGCCAGCAGCCAGGGGAATACCTACGAGCAGTACTTC. Its protein product is CASSQGNTYEQYF.

The rearrangement links TRBV6-6 to TRBJ1-1; perhaps TRBD1 as D (5 bases). The CDR3 contains 14 residues. Trimming removed 5 bases at V and 6 bases at J, with 16 bases between. Germline CDR1 and CDR2: MNHNY and SVGAGI (reference sequence). DNA of the CDR3: TGTGCCAGCAGTACGGGACGGACGGAATCTGAAGCTTTCTTT. Residues: CASSTGRTESEAFF.

This rearrangement joins TRBV7-2 to TRBJ2-1; D is undetermined. CDR3 size: 18 residues. V lost 1 base, J lost 7 bases, and 23 bases lay in between. The germline gives CDR1 SGHTA, CDR2 FQGNSA. The chain's CDR3 is CASSLGPAQVLIKNEQFF. For the CDR3, the DNA is TGTGCCAGCAGCTTAGGGCCCGCCCAGGTACTCATTAAGAATGAGCAGTTCTTC.

The chain combines TRBV6-1 with TRBJ1-5; D is undetermined. The germline gives CDR1 MNHNS, CDR2 SASEGT. The CDR3 covers 12 residues. Trimming removed 10 bases from V and 6 bases from J, with 13 bases in between. CDR3 amino acids: CATGEGFQPQHF. CDR3 nucleotides: TGTGCCACCGGGGAAGGATTTCAGCCCCAGCATTTT.

The chain recombines TRBV15 with TRBJ2-5, with 8 bases aligning to TRBD2. The CDR3 has 13 residues. Germline trimming cut 5 bases from V and 5 bases from J; bases unmatched to any gene: 4. Germline V gene sequence: CDR1 LNHNV, CDR2 YYDKDF (reference sequence). The CDR3 here is CATSGGGRETQYF. The CDR3 DNA sequence: TGTGCCACCAGCGGGGGCGGGAGGGAGACCCAGTACTTC.

The CDR3 here is CASSLGSSLYNEQFF. As DNA, the CDR3 is TGTGCCAGCAGCCTGGGGAGTTCGCTGTACAATGAGCAGTTCTTC. The V gene is TRBV14, the J gene TRBJ2-1, with D possibly matching TRBD2 (5 bases). The length of the CDR3 is 15 residues. Germline V gene data show CDR1 as SGHDN and CDR2 as FVKESK. Trimming removed 4 bases at V and 4 bases at J, with 14 bases between. The full variable domain, completed using reference TRBV14 and TRBJ2-1, is EAGVTQFPSHSVIEKGQTVTLRCDPISGHDNLYWYRRVMGKEIKFLLHFVKESKQDESGMPNNRFLAERTGGTYSTLKVQPAELEDSGVYFCASSLGSSLYNEQFFGPGTRLTVL.

This chain uses TRBV10-2 with TRBJ2-1; D remains ambiguous. Germline V gene lookup returns CDR1 WSHSY and CDR2 SAAADI. The V end lost 6 bases, the J end lost 9 bases, and 9 bases lay between the germline ends. The CDR3 covers 11 residues. The CDR3 loop is CASSSNSEQFF. The CDR3 DNA is TGCGCCAGCAGCTCCAATAGTGAGCAGTTCTTC.

For the CDR3, the DNA is TGTGCCATCAGTGCAGAGCTATATGGCAACGAGCAGTACTTC. Translated: CAISAELYGNEQYF. This chain links TRBV10-3 with TRBJ2-7; D is undetermined. The germline V and J ends were trimmed by 4 bases and 5 bases, with 15 bases remaining between them. The germline V gene encodes CDR1 ENHRY and CDR2 SYGVKD. The CDR3 spans 14 residues.

This chain joins TRBV5-4 and TRBJ1-6; D is possibly TRBD1 (6 bases). Looked up from germline, CDR1 is SGHNT and CDR2 is YYREEE (reference sequence). CDR3 length: 15 amino acids. The V end lost 4 bases, the J end lost 5 bases, and 13 bases lay between the germline ends. The CDR3 DNA is TGTGCCAGCAGCAGGCGACAGGAACATAATTCACCCCTCCACTTT. It translates to CASSRRQEHNSPLHF.

V gene TRBV5-1 combines with J gene TRBJ2-2, with D tentatively TRBD2 (6 bases). CDR3 length: 21 amino acids. CDR1 and CDR2 from the germline V gene are SGHRS and YFSETQ. V lost 3 bases, J lost 6 bases, and 33 bases lay in between. The CDR3 region has the DNA TGCGCCAGCAGCTGGAGAGGACCCAGGGTGGAGACTAGAGGGGCGGCCGGGGAGCTGTTTTTT. Translation gives CASSWRGPRVETRGAAGELFF.

This chain connects TRBV12-5 to TRBJ2-1, with a tentative D call TRBD2 (6 bases). This CDR3 is built from 12 residues. The V end was cut by 3 bases, the J end by 9 bases, with 9 bases between. Germline loops: CDR1 LGHNT, CDR2 FRNRAP. The CDR3 DNA reads as TGTGCTAGTGGTTTTCAAGCGGGTGAGCAGTTCTTC. Its translation is CASGFQAGEQFF.

The chain recombines TRBV19 with TRBJ1-2; TRBD1 agrees at 9 bases. J was trimmed by 2 bases and V by 3 bases; bases with no gene match: 7. CDR1 is LNHDA and CDR2 is SQIVND in the germline V gene (reference sequence). The CDR3 loop spans 16 amino acids. The CDR3 protein is CASSMNRDRENYGYTF. In nucleotides, the CDR3 is TGTGCCAGTAGTATGAACCGGGACAGGGAAAACTATGGCTACACCTTC.

This clone was detected once. The rearrangement uses TRBV7-7 and TRBJ2-5; 11 bases agree with TRBD2. With 3 bases clipped from V and 2 bases from J, the junction kept 2 bases outside the gene matches. Germline CDR1 is SSHAT and CDR2 is FNYEAQ (reference sequence). This CDR3 contains 15 residues. The CDR3 protein is CASSLIAGGQETQYF. The CDR3 DNA sequence: TGTGCCAGCAGCTTGATAGCGGGGGGGCAAGAGACCCAGTACTTC.

The CDR3 nucleotides read TGTGCCTGGAGTGCGGGGGGTGTGGGGAGAGCTTTCTTT. Protein sequence: CAWSAGGVGRAFF. The chain employs TRBV30 and TRBJ1-1, with D maybe TRBD1 (5 bases). The CDR3 spans 13 residues. V lost 1 base and J lost 10, with 16 bases in between. Germline CDR1 GTSNPN, CDR2 SVGIG (reference sequence).

The CDR3 loop is CASGQGTRSGELFF. The CDR3 DNA follows: TGTGCCAGTGGACAGGGAACGAGGTCCGGGGAGCTGTTTTTT. The chain recombines TRBV19 with TRBJ2-2; 8 bases are shared with TRBD1. The V segment lost 8 bases and the J segment 6 bases; nucleotides outside the gene matches: 8. Germline V CDR1 and CDR2: LNHDA, SQIVND (reference sequence). The CDR3 has 14 residues.

The J gene is TRBJ1-5, the V gene TRBV19, with a weak D call TRBD1 (5 bases). Germline values: CDR1 LNHDA, CDR2 SQIVND (reference sequence). CDR3 length equals 14 residues. V was cut by 7 bases and J by 5 bases, with 15 bases left in between. CDR3 sequence reads: CASTASGRYQPQHF. The CDR3 DNA reads TGTGCCAGTACGGCGTCAGGGCGTTATCAGCCCCAGCATTTT.

The chain links TRBV2 to TRBJ1-2; TRBD1 is a possible D gene (6 bases). Germline V gene lookup returns CDR1 SNHLY and CDR2 FYNNEI. The CDR3 totals 15 residues. The V end was cut by 8 bases, the J end by 0 bases, with 16 bases between. CDR3 sequence (DNA): TGTGCCAGCTCGGGGGGCCTAGTAGCTAACTATGGCTACACCTTC. Protein sequence: CASSGGLVANYGYTF.

On this clone: Distinct nucleotide sequences in the sample also encode this CDR3. J is TRBJ2-5 and V is TRBV5-1, with 7 bases that match TRBD2. The CDR3 consists of 14 residues. Per the germline V gene, CDR1 is SGHRS and CDR2 is YFSETQ. V was pared by 1 base and J by 4 bases, with 4 bases of the junction left unmatched. CDR3 region: CASSLSGGGETQYF. CDR3 sequence (DNA): TGCGCCAGCAGCTTGAGTGGGGGGGGAGAGACCCAGTACTTC.

This CDR3 reads CASSQGGGQGSDTQYF. CDR3 bases: TGCGCCAGCAGTCAGGGGGGTGGCCAGGGGTCAGATACGCAGTATTTT. This chain links TRBV23-1 with TRBJ2-3, with D perhaps given as TRBD1 or TRBD2 (6 bases each). TRBV23-1 is an open reading frame, and its role is uncertain. The CDR3 extends over 16 amino acids. V was pared by 3 bases and J by 4 bases, with 17 bases between.

The count of this clone is one. The rearrangement links TRBV7-2 to TRBJ2-3; D may be TRBD2 (7 bases). This CDR3 comprises 15 residues. Germline loops: CDR1 SGHTA, CDR2 FQGNSA. Trimming took 2 bases from V and 1 from J, leaving 10 bases between them. CDR3 sequence reads: CASSLLGGGTDTQYF. CDR3 DNA sequence: TGTGCCAGCAGCTTACTAGGGGGGGGCACAGATACGCAGTATTTT. The full variable domain, rest sourced from reference TRBV7-2 and TRBJ2-3, is GAGVSQSPSNKVTEKGKDVELRCDPISGHTALYWYRQSLGQGLEFLIYFQGNSAPDKSGLPSDRFSAERTGGSVSTLTIQRTQQEDSAVYLCASSLLGGGTDTQYFGPGTRLTVL.

The count of this clone is one. This sequence joins TRBV25-1 and TRBJ1-6; 8 bases agree with TRBD1. The CDR3 extends over 15 amino acids. V lost 6 bases and J lost 9; bases outside the gene matches: 10. Germline CDR1 and CDR2: MGHDK and SYGVNS. DNA for the CDR3: TGTGCCAGCAGGATGGACAGGGAAGGGTCTTCACCCCTCCACTTT. Its protein product is CASRMDREGSSPLHF.

The CDR3 DNA follows: TGTGCCAGCAGCTTCGTGTTTGGGACTGAGGACACTGAAGCTTTCTTT. Amino acids: CASSFVFGTEDTEAFF. The genes are TRBV5-5 and TRBJ1-1; TRBD1 might be the D (5 bases). Trimming removed 2 bases from V and 3 bases from J, with 17 bases in between. From germline, CDR1 is SGHKS and CDR2 YYEKEE (reference sequence). The CDR3 loop spans 16 amino acids.

V is TRBV6-1 and J is TRBJ1-1; unclear D gene. CDR3 size: 14 residues. Germline lookup yields CDR1 MNHNS and CDR2 SASEGT. V shed 2 bases and J shed 4 bases, with 11 bases lying between them. The chain's CDR3 is CASSEIGRGTEAFF. The CDR3 DNA reads TGTGCCAGCAGTGAAATAGGCCGGGGCACTGAAGCTTTCTTT.

The V and J genes are TRBV2 and TRBJ2-5; D assignment may be TRBD1 or TRBD2 (5 bases each). CDR3 size: 12 residues. Germline V gene data show CDR1 as SNHLY and CDR2 as FYNNEI. V lost 5 bases to trimming and J lost 3 bases, with 7 bases between them. Here the CDR3 reads CASSRGEETQYF. CDR3 DNA: TGTGCCAGCAGTAGAGGGGAAGAGACCCAGTACTTC. The entire variable domain, with the rest obtained from reference TRBV2 and TRBJ2-5, is as follows: EPEVTQTPSHQVTQMGQEVILRCVPISNHLYFYWYRQILGQKVEFLVSFYNNEISEKSEIFDDQFSVERPDGSNFTLKIRSTKLEDSAMYFCASSRGEETQYFGPGTRLLVL.

V and J are TRBV29-1 and TRBJ1-3, with D unclear. Trimming cost V 7 bases and J 4 bases, with 5 bases left between them. The CDR3 extends over 10 amino acids. Per germline, CDR1 SQVTM and CDR2 ANQGSEA. The CDR3, as DNA: TGCAGCGCACAAGGAAACACCATATATTTT. It encodes CSAQGNTIYF.

The rearrangement uses TRBV30 and TRBJ1-3; the D is unclear. From germline, CDR1 is GTSNPN and CDR2 SVGIG (reference sequence). This CDR3 comprises 14 residues. Trimming shortened V by 5 bases and J by 0 bases, and 11 bases separated the two germline ends. The CDR3 loop reads CAWDRGYSGNTIYF. The CDR3 region has the DNA TGTGCCTGGGACCGCGGATACTCTGGAAACACCATATATTTT.